The 11 T cell receptor beta chains in this list originate from one sample, sequenced in a study of blood T cell repertoires in COVID-19 (dated by TCRdb to about 2020). Libraries were prepared through the immunoSEQ multiplex PCR assay. The immuneACCESS repertoire file appears here via TCRdb, limited to in-frame rearrangements. These files lack a portion of the clones; in checked studies, under half of the deficit traces to unresolved V genes, and the cause of the others is not known. For this sample there are 70,000 to 95,000 clones; 89% appear just once. The ten largest clones add up to 2.5% to 3% of the sample. The sequencing input was peripheral blood. These receptors all stem from a man aged 50-59 years with COVID-19, enrolled during active disease.

The chain employs TRBV20-1 and TRBJ1-1; D not certain. Germline V gene data show CDR1 as DFQATT and CDR2 as SNEGSKA (reference sequence). Trimming removed 3 bases from V and 7 bases from J, with 9 bases in between. This CDR3 region has 11 residues. The CDR3 reads CSASSGHEAFF. The CDR3 DNA sequence: TGCAGTGCTAGCTCGGGTCATGAAGCTTTCTTT.

In its sample, this clone was seen once. V usage is TRBV18 and J usage is TRBJ2-1; possible D gene TRBD2, 5 bases. Trimming pared 2 bases from V and 4 bases from J, leaving 12 bases between. CDR3 length: 15 residues. Germline CDR1 is KGHSH and CDR2 is LQKENI. The CDR3 DNA follows: TGTGCCAGCTCACCAGCCCGGACTGGATACAATGAGCAGTTCTTC. Translation: CASSPARTGYNEQFF.

This chain uses TRBV3-1 (or the pseudogene TRBV3-2) with TRBJ2-5; 13 bases map to TRBD2. This CDR3 comprises 16 residues. Trimming removed 4 bases from V and 7 bases from J; junction bases left unmatched: 9. Germline loops: CDR1 LGHDT, CDR2 YNNKEL (reference sequence). CDR3 coding DNA: TGTGCCAGCAGCCCTCGCACTAGCGGGGGGGCTGGGACCCAGTACTTC. This codes for CASSPRTSGGAGTQYF.

The chain is built from TRBV3-1 (or the pseudogene TRBV3-2) and TRBJ1-2; D is undetermined. The ends were cut back, 4 bases at V and 2 bases at J, with 23 bases in the middle. This CDR3 is built from 18 residues. Looked up from germline, CDR1 is LGHDT and CDR2 is YNNKEL (reference sequence). The CDR3 DNA follows: TGTGCCAGCAGCCTGTCCTTTGGAGGGTCGATATCCAACTATGGCTACACCTTC. Translated, it gives CASSLSFGGSISNYGYTF.

This sequence joins TRBV6-2 or TRBV6-3 and TRBJ2-1; TRBD1 might be the D (6 bases). The ends were cut back, 7 bases at V and 4 bases at J, with 14 bases in the middle. The CDR3 consists of 14 residues. Per the germline V gene, CDR1 is MNHEY and CDR2 is SVGEGT. CDR3 sequence: CASNPGTTYNEQFF. For the CDR3, the DNA is TGTGCCAGCAACCCCGGGACAACGTACAATGAGCAGTTCTTC.

The chain combines TRBV7-9 with TRBJ2-1; 9 nucleotides agree with TRBD1. Unmatched junction bases numbered 9, after V lost 3 bases and J lost 3 bases. The germline CDR1 and CDR2 sequences are SEHNR and FQNEAQ (reference sequence). The CDR3 covers 17 residues. Here the CDR3 reads CASSLAQQGAFYNEQFF. In DNA, the CDR3 is TGTGCCAGCAGCTTGGCCCAACAGGGGGCTTTCTACAATGAGCAGTTCTTC.

CDR3 protein: CASSRDRAQTQYF. The CDR3 DNA reads as TGTGCCAGCAGCCGCGACAGGGCCCAGACCCAGTACTTC. V and J are TRBV12-3 or TRBV12-4 and TRBJ2-5; 7 bases fit TRBD1. CDR3 length: 13 amino acids. With 6 bases clipped from V and 6 bases from J, the junction kept 7 bases outside the gene matches.

With respect to this clone: The junction departs from the called germline gene at one end, perhaps through a read error. This chain links TRBV12-3 or TRBV12-4 with TRBJ1-5; 7 positions agree with TRBD1. The CDR3 spans 12 residues. CDR3 sequence: CASSPSTGILLF. In nucleotides, the CDR3 is TGTGCCAGCAGTCCTTCGACAGGGATTCTCTTATTT.

This clone was recorded once. This rearrangement joins TRBV7-2 to TRBJ2-1, with a tentative D call TRBD1 (6 bases). This CDR3 spans 15 amino acids. V shed 2 bases and J shed 9 bases, with 17 bases lying between them. CDR1 SGHTA and CDR2 FQGNSA come from the germline V gene. In DNA form, the CDR3 reads TGTGCCAGCAGCTTAATATCGGCAGGGGAATTTGAGCAGTTCTTC. Translating it yields CASSLISAGEFEQFF. Supplemented by reference TRBV7-2 and TRBJ2-1, the full variable domain reads GAGVSQSPSNKVTEKGKDVELRCDPISGHTALYWYRQSLGQGLEFLIYFQGNSAPDKSGLPSDRFSAERTGGSVSTLTIQRTQQEDSAVYLCASSLISAGEFEQFFGPGTRLTVL.

The chain has TRBV28 and TRBJ1-5, with 7 bases fitting TRBD1. Germline CDR1 reads MDHEN; CDR2 reads SYDVKM. The CDR3 consists of 15 residues. The trim removed 7 bases at V and 1 base at J, leaving 7 bases unmatched. CDR3 coding DNA: TGTGCCAGCATAACCACAGGGGACAGCAATCAGCCCCAGCATTTT. Protein: CASITTGDSNQPQHF.

DNA of the CDR3: TGTGCCAGCAGCTTAAATGGTGCGAACAATGAGCAGTTCTTC. Protein: CASSLNGANNEQFF. The chain combines TRBV7-3 with TRBJ2-1; D is unclear. The V and J ends lost 1 base and 5 bases respectively, with 9 bases between them. Germline lookup yields CDR1 SGHTA and CDR2 FQGTGA. The CDR3 spans 14 residues.